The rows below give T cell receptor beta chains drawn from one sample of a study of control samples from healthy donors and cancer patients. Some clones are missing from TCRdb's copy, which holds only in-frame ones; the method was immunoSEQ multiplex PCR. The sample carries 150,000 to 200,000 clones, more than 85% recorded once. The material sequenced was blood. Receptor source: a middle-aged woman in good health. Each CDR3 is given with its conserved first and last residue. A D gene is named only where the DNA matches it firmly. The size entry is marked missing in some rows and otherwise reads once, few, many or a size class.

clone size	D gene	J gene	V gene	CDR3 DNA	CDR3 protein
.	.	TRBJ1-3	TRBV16	TGTGCCAGCAGCCTTAACCCCCTGGCAGGCGGAAACACCATATATTTT	CASSLNPLAGGNTIYF
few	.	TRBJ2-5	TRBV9	TGTGCCAGCAGCCCCGAAGGCGAGACCCAGTACTTC	CASSPEGETQYF
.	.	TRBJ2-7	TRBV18	TGTGCCAGCTCACTACAGAACGAGCAGTACTTC	CASSLQNEQYF
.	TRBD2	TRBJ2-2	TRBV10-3	TGTGCCATCAGTGGGACTAGCGGGGCGAACGCCGGGGAGCTGTTTTTT	CAISGTSGANAGELFF
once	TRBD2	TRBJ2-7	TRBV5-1	TGCGCCAGCAGCTCCAGAGCGGGGGGCGACGAGCAGTACTTC	CASSSRAGGDEQYF
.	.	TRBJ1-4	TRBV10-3	TGTGCCATCAGGCAGGGCGATGAAAAACTGTTTTTT	CAIRQGDEKLFF
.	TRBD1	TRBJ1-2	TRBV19	TGTGCCAGTAGCCTTGGGACAGGGGACGACTATGGCTACACCTTC	CASSLGTGDDYGYTF
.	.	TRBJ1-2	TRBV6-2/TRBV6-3	TGTGCCAGCAGTGACCGGGACTTCTATGGCTACACCTTC	CASSDRDFYGYTF
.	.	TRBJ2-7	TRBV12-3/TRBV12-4	TGTGCCAGCAGCCGCGCCGTAGCCGGGCAGTACTTC	CASSRAVAGQYF
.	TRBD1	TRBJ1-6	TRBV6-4	TGTGCCAGCAGTACCCGGACAGGCGCGCTCAATTCACCCCTCCACTTT	CASSTRTGALNSPLHF
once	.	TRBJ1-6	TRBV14	TGTGCCAGCAGCCAAGGGAGGGCTTCACCCCTCCACTTT	CASSQGRASPLHF
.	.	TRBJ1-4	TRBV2	TGTGCCAGCAGTGACGGACGCGGAGGTGAAAAACTGTTTTTT	CASSDGRGGEKLFF
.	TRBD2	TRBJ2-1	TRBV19	TGTGCCAGTAGTATAGATCTATGGGGGGGAAACTCCTACAATGAGCAGTTCTTC	CASSIDLWGGNSYNEQFF
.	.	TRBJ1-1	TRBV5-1	TGCGCCAGCAGCTTGGATGCAGCCAACACTGAAGCTTTCTTT	CASSLDAANTEAFF
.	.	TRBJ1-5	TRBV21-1	TGTGCCAGCAACGGGCGGGATTATAGCAATCAGCCCCAGCATTTT	CASNGRDYSNQPQHF
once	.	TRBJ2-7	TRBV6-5	TGTGCCAGCAGCGACAGGAGCTCCTACGAGCAGTACTTC	CASSDRSSYEQYF
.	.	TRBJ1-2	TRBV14	TGTGCCAGCAGCCAAGATGAATTAATTGGCTACACCTTC	CASSQDELIGYTF
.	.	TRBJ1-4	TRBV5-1	TGCGCCAGCAGCCCGGGGACAAATAATGAAAAACTGTTTTTT	CASSPGTNNEKLFF
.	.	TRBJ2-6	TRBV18	TGTGCCAGCTCACCACCATTAGGAGGTGGGGCCAACGTCCTGACTTTC	CASSPPLGGGANVLTF
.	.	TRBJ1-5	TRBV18	TGTGCCAGCTCACCTAGAGCACTTTTACGATATAGCAATCAGCCCCAGCATTTT	CASSPRALLRYSNQPQHF
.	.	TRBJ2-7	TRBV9	TGTGCCAGCAGCGTAGGAGCCGGACAGCTTTACGAGCAGTACTTC	CASSVGAGQLYEQYF
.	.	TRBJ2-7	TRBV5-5	TGTGCCAGCACCTTGGGGTGGTCGGCCTACGAGCAGTACTTC	CASTLGWSAYEQYF
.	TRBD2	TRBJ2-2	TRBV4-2	TGTGCCAGCAGCGCCGGACTAGCGGCCGGGGAGCTGTTTTTT	CASSAGLAAGELFF
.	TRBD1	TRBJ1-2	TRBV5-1	TGCGCCAGCAGCCCGCCGGGACAGGGGGGAGGCTACACCTTC	CASSPPGQGGGYTF
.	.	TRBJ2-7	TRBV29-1	TGCAGCGTTTCAGCAAACTACGAGCAGTACTTC	CSVSANYEQYF
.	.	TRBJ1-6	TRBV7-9	TGTGCCACCTCGACGAGCTCCTATAATTCACCCCTCCACTTT	CATSTSSYNSPLHF
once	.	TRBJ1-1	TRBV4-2	TGTGCCAGCAGCCAAGATTCGGGCCGGGAGGTCACTGAAGCTTTCTTT	CASSQDSGREVTEAFF
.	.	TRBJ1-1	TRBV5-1	TGCGCCAGCAGCTTGATCGGGCAGGGCACTGAAGCTTTCTTT	CASSLIGQGTEAFF
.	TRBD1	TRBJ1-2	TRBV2	TGCGCAACCAGGGGGGCTAACTATGGCTACACCTTC	CATRGANYGYTF
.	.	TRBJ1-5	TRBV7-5	TGTGCCAGAAGCTCGGGACAGGGGGCAAATCAGCCCCAGCATTTT	CARSSGQGANQPQHF
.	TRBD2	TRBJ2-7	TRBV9	TGTGCCAGCAGCGTAAGCCTCGGGACTAGCGTAGGCGAGCAGTACTTC	CASSVSLGTSVGEQYF
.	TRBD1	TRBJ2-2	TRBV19	TGTGCCAGTAGTCCCGGACAGGGGGCAAACGGGGAGCTGTTTTTT	CASSPGQGANGELFF
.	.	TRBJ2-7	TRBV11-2	TGTGCCAGCAGCATTACCTCCCCCTACGAGCAGTACTTC	CASSITSPYEQYF
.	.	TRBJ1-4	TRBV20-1	TGCAGTGCTAGTTGGCGCCCGGGTGAAAAACTGTTTTTT	CSASWRPGEKLFF
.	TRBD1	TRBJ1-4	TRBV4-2	TGTGCCAGCAGCCGGGCAACCGGGACAGGAGATAATGAAAAACTGTTTTTT	CASSRATGTGDNEKLFF
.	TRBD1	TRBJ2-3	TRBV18	TGTGCCAGCTCACCTGGGGGACAGGATGATACGCAGTATTTT	CASSPGGQDDTQYF
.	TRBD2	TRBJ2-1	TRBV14	TGTGCCAGCAGCCAATCCACTAGCGGGGCCTACAATGAGCAGTTCTTC	CASSQSTSGAYNEQFF
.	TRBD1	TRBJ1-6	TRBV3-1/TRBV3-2	TGTGCCAGCAGCCAAGTTCCAGGGGGCTCGTATTCACCCCTCCACTTT	CASSQVPGGSYSPLHF
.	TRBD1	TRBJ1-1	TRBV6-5	TGTGCCAGCAGCGACAGGGAAACGGGCGCTGAAGCTTTCTTT	CASSDRETGAEAFF
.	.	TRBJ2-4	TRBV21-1	TGTGCCAGCAGCACAATTTCTTTTATAGGCAAAAACATTCAGTACTTC	CASSTISFIGKNIQYF
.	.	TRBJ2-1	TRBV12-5	TGTGCTAGTGGTTCGTACAACAGGCGCCCTGAGCAGTTCTTC	CASGSYNRRPEQFF
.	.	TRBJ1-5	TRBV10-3	TGTGCCATCAGTGAGTCGAAAGGGCAAAGTGGGGATCAGCCCCAGCATTTT	CAISESKGQSGDQPQHF
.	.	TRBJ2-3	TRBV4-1	TGCGCCAGCAGCCAAGAGGAAGCCCCACACGAGTACAGCACAGATACGCAGTATTTT	CASSQEEAPHEYSTDTQYF
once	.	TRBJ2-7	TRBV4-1	TGCGCCAGCAGCCAAGACAGGTCCTACGAGCAGTACTTC	CASSQDRSYEQYF
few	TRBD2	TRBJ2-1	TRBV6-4	TGTGCCAGCAGCTCCGGGACTAGCAACTACAATGAGCAGTTCTTC	CASSSGTSNYNEQFF
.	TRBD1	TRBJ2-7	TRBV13	TGTGCCAGCAGCTTAGGCCAGGGGGACGAGCAGTACTTC	CASSLGQGDEQYF
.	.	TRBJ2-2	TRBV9	TGTGCCAGCAGCGTTCGACAGGTCGGTGTAACCGGGGAGCTGTTTTTT	CASSVRQVGVTGELFF
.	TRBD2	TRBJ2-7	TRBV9	TGTGCCAGCAGCGTATCCGGGACTAGCGGGGGACCCTCCTACGAGCAGTACTTC	CASSVSGTSGGPSYEQYF
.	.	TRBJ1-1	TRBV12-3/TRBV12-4	TGTGCCAGCAGTTTGTCGGGGGACACTGAAGCTTTCTTT	CASSLSGDTEAFF
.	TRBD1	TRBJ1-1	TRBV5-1	TGCGCCAGCAGCTTGGAGGCGACAGGGGGCGGGATAAACACTGAAGCTTTCTTT	CASSLEATGGGINTEAFF
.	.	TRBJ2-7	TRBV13	TGTGCCAGCAGCTTCTCCTACGAGCAGTACTTC	CASSFSYEQYF
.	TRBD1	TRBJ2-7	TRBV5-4	TGTGCCAGCAGCTTGGGCGGGACAGGATCCTACGAGCAGTACTTC	CASSLGGTGSYEQYF
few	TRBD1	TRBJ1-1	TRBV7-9	TGTGCCAGCAGCCTAGGGACAGCTGAAGCTTTCTTT	CASSLGTAEAFF
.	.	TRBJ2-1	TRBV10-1	TGCGCCAGCAGTGATTTGGCGGGGCGCGGCTACAATGAGCAGTTCTTC	CASSDLAGRGYNEQFF
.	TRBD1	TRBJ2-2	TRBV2	TGTGCCAGCCAATCCGGGACAGGGTACGGGGAGCTGTTTTTT	CASQSGTGYGELFF
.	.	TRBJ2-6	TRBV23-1	TGCGCCAGCAGTCTCCAGAGGGATCCGATTTCCTCTGGGGCCAACGTCCTGACTTTC	CASSLQRDPISSGANVLTF